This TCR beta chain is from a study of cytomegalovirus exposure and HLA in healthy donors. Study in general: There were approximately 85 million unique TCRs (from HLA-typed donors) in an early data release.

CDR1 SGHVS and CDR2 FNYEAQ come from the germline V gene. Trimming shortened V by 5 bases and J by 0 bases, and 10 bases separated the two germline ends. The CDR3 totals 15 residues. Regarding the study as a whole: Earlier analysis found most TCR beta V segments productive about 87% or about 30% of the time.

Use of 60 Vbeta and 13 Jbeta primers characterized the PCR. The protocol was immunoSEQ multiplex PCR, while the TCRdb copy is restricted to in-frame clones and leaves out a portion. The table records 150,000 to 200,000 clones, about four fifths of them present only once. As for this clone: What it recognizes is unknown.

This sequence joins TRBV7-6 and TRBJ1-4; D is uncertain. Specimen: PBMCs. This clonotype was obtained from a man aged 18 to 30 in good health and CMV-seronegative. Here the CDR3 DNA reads TGTGCCAGCAGCGCCGAGAGAGCAACTAATGAAAAACTGTTTTTT. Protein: CASSAERATNEKLFF.